This TCR beta chain was sequenced for a study of T-cell memory formation after mild COVID-19. Germline V lookup: CDR1 SGDLS, CDR2 YYNGEE. The CDR3 sequence is 16 residues long. With 3 bases removed from V and 0 bases from J, the gap between germline ends came to 15 bases. TCRdb analysed the 5' RACE reads with MiXCR anew, one entry per CDR3 protein. The repertoire holds under 150,000 distinct CDR3 sequences, 22% seen once, with about 42% in the top ten. The rearrangement links TRBV9 to TRBJ2-5, with D tentatively TRBD1 (6 bases). What was sequenced was PBMCs or a T cell subset sorted from them (not recorded which). The sequence came from a man aged 18 to 30 who had mild COVID-19 (a few samples of this study predate the infection). Cell type and time point are not known. This CDR3 is CASSAFLGQYQETQYF. The CDR3 nucleotides read TGTGCCAGCAGCGCTTTCCTCGGACAGTACCAAGAGACCCAGTACTTC.